Listed below are T cell receptor beta chains from one sample, sequenced in a study of blood T cell repertoires in COVID-19. The protocol was immunoSEQ multiplex PCR, while the TCRdb copy is restricted to in-frame clones and leaves out a portion. Among around 310,000 clones, nearly 90% were seen once, and the ten largest hold less than 9.5%. The sequenced sample was PBMCs or T cells enriched from blood (not recorded which). All receptors come from a woman aged 25 to 45 who had recovered from COVID-19. CDR3s include the opening cysteine and the closing phenylalanine or tryptophan.

j_call,v_call,cdr3_aa
TRBJ2-5,TRBV5-1,CASKQFGGLETQYF
TRBJ2-2,TRBV27,CASSFPRQGLAGELFF
TRBJ1-1,TRBV5-1,CASSLAAGWEGAFF
TRBJ1-5,TRBV4-1,CASSQSGQGFTQPQHF
TRBJ2-7,TRBV30,CAWSVLSLAGDSRYF
TRBJ2-1,TRBV3-1/TRBV3-2,CASSQLTGPNEQFF
TRBJ1-3,TRBV5-1,CASGLGTGVRDTIYF
TRBJ2-1,TRBV4-3,CASSQIWTGIGDEQFF
TRBJ1-1,TRBV12-3/TRBV12-4,CASSFTAEAFF
TRBJ1-5,TRBV6-6,CASSYQGSNQPQHF
TRBJ2-7,TRBV7-9,CASSLPKGSDRTYEQYF
TRBJ2-3,TRBV7-2,CASSADRLSTDTQYF
TRBJ2-7,TRBV5-6,CASSSGTSGFYEQYF
TRBJ2-1,TRBV19,CASSMPGTDNNEQFF
TRBJ2-7,TRBV6-5,CAMSPYRAAAGEQYF
TRBJ1-4,TRBV27,CASSFAGANEKLFF
TRBJ1-3,TRBV2,CASSGDRVPLSGNTIYF
TRBJ1-4,TRBV6-5,CASSYDRGNEKLFF
TRBJ2-3,TRBV4-1,CASSQGIIGSSTDTQYF
TRBJ2-7,TRBV9,CASSVAGHATYEQYF
TRBJ2-6,TRBV7-8,CASSFLLRDSGANVLTF
TRBJ1-1,TRBV5-1,CASSGGTGTGDTEAFF
TRBJ2-7,TRBV12-3/TRBV12-4,CASSSGGGEQYF
TRBJ2-2,TRBV18,CASSPTSGSPTGELFF
TRBJ2-1,TRBV12-3/TRBV12-4,CASSRTDYGEQFF
TRBJ1-2,TRBV2,CASMRQGNYGYTF
TRBJ1-2,TRBV20-1,CSASPGINYGYTF
TRBJ2-1,TRBV28,CASRLAGEYNEQFF
TRBJ1-2,TRBV7-2,CASSLDRVFGYTF
TRBJ2-2,TRBV28,CASKIGGTGELFF
TRBJ2-5,TRBV7-9,CASSLSNRKREGLKTQYF
TRBJ2-1,TRBV12-2,CASRHLGLAVQFF
TRBJ2-7,TRBV18,CASSPGTSSYEQYF
TRBJ2-7,TRBV10-2,CASSEQVMSYEQYF
TRBJ2-1,TRBV10-3,CAIAGVSDSSYNEQFF
TRBJ1-5,TRBV5-3,CARSLGSVRDRGDNQPQHF
TRBJ1-5,TRBV28,CASSLSRIIYSNQPQHF
TRBJ2-1,TRBV11-2,CASSLVPPGAGEVNEQFF
TRBJ2-3,TRBV5-8,CASSLGDSGADTQYF
TRBJ2-1,TRBV15,CATNGLAGGDNEQFF
TRBJ2-7,TRBV6-5,CASRTGTEDSQYF
TRBJ2-1,TRBV27,CASSPSLTQGSEQFF
TRBJ2-7,TRBV3-1/TRBV3-2,CASSQVGVAYEQYF
TRBJ2-7,TRBV5-5,CASSITGVSFDEQYF
TRBJ1-2,TRBV7-9,CASSHSSVQALLYGYTF
TRBJ1-6,TRBV30,CAWSRDLDRTPLHF
TRBJ2-2,TRBV15,CATSRVYYQTGELFF
TRBJ2-5,TRBV19,CASSRQGRGHIQETQYF
TRBJ1-1,TRBV18,CASKTLGTEAFF
TRBJ2-7,TRBV4-2,CASSQVLGRQGTVEQYF